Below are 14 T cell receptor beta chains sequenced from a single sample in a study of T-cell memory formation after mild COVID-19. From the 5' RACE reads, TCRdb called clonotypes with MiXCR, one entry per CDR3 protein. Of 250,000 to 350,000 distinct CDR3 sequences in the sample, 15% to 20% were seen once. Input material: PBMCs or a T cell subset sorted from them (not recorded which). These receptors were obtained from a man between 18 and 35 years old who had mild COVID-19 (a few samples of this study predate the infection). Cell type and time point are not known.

CDR3 nucleotides: TGTGCCAGCAGTTACGGCGGACAGGGGGCGGGAGAGACCCAGTACTTC. It is translated as CASSYGGQGAGETQYF. The chain links TRBV6-6 to TRBJ2-5; 11 nucleotides match TRBD1. The CDR3 covers 16 residues. Germline values: CDR1 MNHNY, CDR2 SVGAGI (reference sequence). V shed 2 bases and J 4 bases; nucleotides not matched to a gene: 6.

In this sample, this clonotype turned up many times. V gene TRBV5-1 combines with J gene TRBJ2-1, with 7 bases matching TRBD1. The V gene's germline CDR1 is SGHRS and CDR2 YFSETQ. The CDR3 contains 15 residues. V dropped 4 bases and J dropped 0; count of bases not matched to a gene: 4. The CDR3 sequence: CASSMGQSSYNEQFF. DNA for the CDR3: TGCGCCAGCAGCATGGGACAGAGCTCCTACAATGAGCAGTTCTTC.

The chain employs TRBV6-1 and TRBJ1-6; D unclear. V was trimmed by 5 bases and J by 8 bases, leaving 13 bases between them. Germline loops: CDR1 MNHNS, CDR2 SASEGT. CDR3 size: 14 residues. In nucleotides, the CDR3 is TGTGCCAGCAGTTCGGAGGGTGCATATTCACCCCTCCACTTT. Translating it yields CASSSEGAYSPLHF.

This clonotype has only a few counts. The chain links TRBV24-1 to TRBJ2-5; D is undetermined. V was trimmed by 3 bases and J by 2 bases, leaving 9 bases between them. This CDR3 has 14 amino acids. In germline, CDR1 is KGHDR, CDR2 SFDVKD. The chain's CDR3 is CATSDIGQQETQYF. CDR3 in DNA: TGTGCCACCAGTGATATCGGGCAGCAAGAGACCCAGTACTTC.

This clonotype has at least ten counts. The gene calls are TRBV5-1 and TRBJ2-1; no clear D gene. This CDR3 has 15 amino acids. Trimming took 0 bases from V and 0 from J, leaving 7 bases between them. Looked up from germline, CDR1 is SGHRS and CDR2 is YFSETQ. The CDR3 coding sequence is TGCGCCAGCAGCTTGGCCCTACTCTCCTACAATGAGCAGTTCTTC. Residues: CASSLALLSYNEQFF.

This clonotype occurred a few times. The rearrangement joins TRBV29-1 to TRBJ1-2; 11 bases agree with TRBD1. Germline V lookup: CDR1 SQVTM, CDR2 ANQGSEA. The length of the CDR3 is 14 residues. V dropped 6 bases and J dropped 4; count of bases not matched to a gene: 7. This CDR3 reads CSVGDRGGFYGYTF. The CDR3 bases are TGCAGCGTGGGGGACAGGGGGGGTTTCTATGGCTACACCTTC.

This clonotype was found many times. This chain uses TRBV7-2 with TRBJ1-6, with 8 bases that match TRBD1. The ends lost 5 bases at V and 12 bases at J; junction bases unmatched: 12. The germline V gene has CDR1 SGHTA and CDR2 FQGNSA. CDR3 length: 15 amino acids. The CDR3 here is CASSPLQGARGPLHF. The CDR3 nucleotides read TGTGCCAGCAGCCCCCTGCAGGGGGCGAGGGGACCCCTCCACTTT.

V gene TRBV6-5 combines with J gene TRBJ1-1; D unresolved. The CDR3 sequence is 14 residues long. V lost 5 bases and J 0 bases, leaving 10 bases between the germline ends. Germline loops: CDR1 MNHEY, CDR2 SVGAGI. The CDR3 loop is CASSPGNVNTEAFF. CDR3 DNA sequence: TGTGCCAGCAGTCCGGGCAACGTGAACACTGAAGCTTTCTTT.

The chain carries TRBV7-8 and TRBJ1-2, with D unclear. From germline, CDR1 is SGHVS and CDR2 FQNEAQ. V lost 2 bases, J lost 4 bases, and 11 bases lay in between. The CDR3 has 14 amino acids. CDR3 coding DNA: TGTGCCAGCAGCTTAACTCCCCAGATCTATGGCTACACCTTC. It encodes CASSLTPQIYGYTF.

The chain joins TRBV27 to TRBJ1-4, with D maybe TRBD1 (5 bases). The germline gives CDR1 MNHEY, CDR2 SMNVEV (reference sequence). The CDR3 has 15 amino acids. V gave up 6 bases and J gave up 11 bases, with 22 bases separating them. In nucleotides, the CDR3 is TGTGCCAGCAGCAGCGCGGGAGGGGCAGGTGATAAACTGTTTTTT. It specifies CASSSAGGAGDKLFF. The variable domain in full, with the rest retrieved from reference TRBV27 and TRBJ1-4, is EAQVTQNPRYLITVTGKKLTVTCSQNMNHEYMSWYRQDPGLGLRQIYYSMNVEVTDKGDVPEGYKVSRKEKRNFPLILESPSPNQTSLYFCASSSAGGAGDKLFFGSGTQLSVL.

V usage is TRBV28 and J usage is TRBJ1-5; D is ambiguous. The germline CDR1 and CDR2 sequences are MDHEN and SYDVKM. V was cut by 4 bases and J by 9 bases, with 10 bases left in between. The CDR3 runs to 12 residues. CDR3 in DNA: TGTGCCAGCAGTTCCCCAGGTCGGCCCCAGCATTTT. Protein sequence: CASSSPGRPQHF.

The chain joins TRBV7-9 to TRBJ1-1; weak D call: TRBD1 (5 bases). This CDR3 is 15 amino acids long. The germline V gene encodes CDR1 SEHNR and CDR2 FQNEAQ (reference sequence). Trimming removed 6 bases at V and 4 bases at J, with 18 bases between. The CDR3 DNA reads TGTGCCAGCAGTAGTACATGGGGGGTAGGCACTGAAGCTTTCTTT. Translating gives CASSSTWGVGTEAFF.

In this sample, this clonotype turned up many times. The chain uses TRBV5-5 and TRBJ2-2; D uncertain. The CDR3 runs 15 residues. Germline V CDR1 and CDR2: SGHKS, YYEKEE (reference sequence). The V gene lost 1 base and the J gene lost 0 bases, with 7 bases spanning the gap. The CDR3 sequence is CASSLTATNTGELFF. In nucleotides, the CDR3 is TGTGCCAGCAGCTTGACGGCCACGAACACCGGGGAGCTGTTTTTT.

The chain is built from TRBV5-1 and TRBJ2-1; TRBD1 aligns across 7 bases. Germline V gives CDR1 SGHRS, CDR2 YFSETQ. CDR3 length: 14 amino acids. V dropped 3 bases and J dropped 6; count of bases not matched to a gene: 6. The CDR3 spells CASSSGTEINEQFF. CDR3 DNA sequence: TGCGCCAGCAGCTCTGGGACAGAGATCAATGAGCAGTTCTTC.